The T cell receptor (beta chain) under discussion was sequenced for a study of blood T cell repertoires in COVID-19. Study details: Material from acute and convalescent COVID-19 was sourced from the United States, Italy and Spain.

Generated by immunoSEQ multiplex PCR, the TCRdb table keeps only in-frame clones and is missing some. The profile shows 300,000 to 400,000 clones, roughly 90% of them singletons. The germline gives CDR1 SGDLS, CDR2 YYNGEE. Trimming at V came to 1 base and at J to 2 bases, leaving 6 bases not matched to a gene. There are 17 residues in the CDR3. The specimen was peripheral blood. The sequence was obtained from a woman in her sixties or seventies with COVID-19, enrolled during active disease. The chain couples TRBV9 to TRBJ1-4, with 9 bases fitting TRBD1. The CDR3 DNA reads as TGTGCCAGCAGCGTACTCGAGGGGACAGGGACTAATGAAAAACTGTTTTTT. Amino acids: CASSVLEGTGTNEKLFF.